The 3 T cell receptor beta chains below were found in one sample sequenced in a study of vaccination and CD4 T cells after COVID-19. Sequenced with the Oncomine TCR Beta short-read assay was DNA taken from cultured CD4+ T cells. In TCRdb, the PCR reads were re-called with MiXCR into one record per CDR3 protein. The profile shows about 9,000 distinct CDR3 sequences, approximately 48% of them singletons. The treatment is: approximately 10-day PBMC culture with coronavirus spike peptide pools or control peptides (ViraFEST assay). Their antigens remain unidentified. Source material: CD4+ T cells from blood, cultured in vitro. These receptors were obtained from a human donor who had recovered from COVID-19.

The chain couples TRBV18 to TRBJ1-2; 10 nucleotides match TRBD1. The trim removed 6 bases at V and 6 bases at J, leaving 13 bases unmatched. CDR1 KGHSH and CDR2 LQKENI come from the germline V gene. CDR3 length equals 16 residues. The CDR3 region is CASSPTRQGARDGYTF. The CDR3 DNA reads as TGTGCCAGCTCGCCGACTCGACAGGGGGCGAGAGATGGCTACACCTTC.

The genes are TRBV27 and TRBJ1-1; D not resolved. CDR3 size: 13 residues. V was cut by 5 bases and J by 9 bases, with 16 bases left in between. Germline values: CDR1 MNHEY, CDR2 SMNVEV (reference sequence). CDR3: CASSPYGPSKAFF. DNA for the CDR3: TGTGCCAGCAGTCCCTACGGGCCTTCTAAAGCTTTCTTT.

The V and J genes are TRBV20-1 and TRBJ2-3, with no clear D. This CDR3 has 13 residues. V was shortened by 6 bases and J by 0 bases, with 10 bases between the two germline ends. Germline loops: CDR1 DFQATT, CDR2 SNEGSKA (reference sequence). The CDR3 coding sequence is TGCAGTGCCGGTCATACTAGCACAGATACGCAGTATTTT. Its protein is CSAGHTSTDTQYF.